This entry lists 19 T cell receptor beta chains sequenced from one sample in a study of blood T cell repertoires in COVID-19. Produced via immunoSEQ multiplex PCR; TCRdb's table is partial and in-frame only. The sample shows some 130,000 clones, just over 75% of them seen only once. The material sequenced was peripheral blood. All receptors come from a human donor in a cohort sampled during active COVID-19.

In this sample, this clone turned up once. The V gene is TRBV7-8, the J gene TRBJ1-5, with D tentatively TRBD1 (5 bases). V was cut by 5 bases and J by 6 bases, with 17 bases left in between. Germline V CDR1 and CDR2: SGHVS, FQNEAQ. The CDR3 spans 15 residues. CDR3 bases: TGTGCCAGCAGCCCTATGGGATTCAGGGTTCAGCCCCAGCATTTT. Amino acid sequence: CASSPMGFRVQPQHF. Full variable domain (rest looked up from reference TRBV7-8 and TRBJ1-5): GAGVSQSPRYKVAKRGQDVALRCDPISGHVSLFWYQQALGQGPEFLTYFQNEAQLDKSGLPSDRFFAERPEGSVSTLKIQRTQQEDSAVYLCASSPMGFRVQPQHFGDGTRLSIL.

The chain is built from TRBV3-1 (or the pseudogene TRBV3-2) and TRBJ2-1, with D possibly TRBD2 on 6 matching bases. The CDR3 spans 18 residues. With 0 bases removed from V and 5 bases from J, the gap between germline ends came to 20 bases. Germline V CDR1 and CDR2: LGHDT, YNNKEL (reference sequence). CDR3 nucleotides: TGTGCCAGCAGCCAAGAGTTGGGTTTTGGACTAACTAACAATGAGCAGTTCTTC. Amino acids: CASSQELGFGLTNNEQFF.

The chain is built from TRBV12-2 and TRBJ2-7; the table's TRBD1 call for D was not verified on the DNA. TRBV12-2 is a recognized pseudogene. CDR3 size: 16 residues. This CDR3 is CASRLVGDRATYEQYF. CDR3 nucleotides: TGTGCAAGTCGCTTAGTAGGAGACAGGGCCACCTACGAGCAGTACTTC.

This rearrangement joins TRBV5-5 to TRBJ1-4, with no clear D. The germline V gene has CDR1 SGHKS and CDR2 YYEKEE (reference sequence). The CDR3 sequence is 16 residues long. Trimming left V 0 bases short and J 3 bases short, with 12 bases between. CDR3 bases: TGTGCCAGCAGCTTGGCGGGTTCCTCCGCTAATGAAAAACTGTTTTTT. Protein product: CASSLAGSSANEKLFF.

The CDR3 DNA sequence: TGCGCCAGCAGCTTGGATCCGACAGGTCGGACCACTGAAGCTTTCTTT. Its translation: CASSLDPTGRTTEAFF. This chain uses TRBV5-1 with TRBJ1-1, with D possibly being TRBD1 (6 bases). Germline V gives CDR1 SGHRS, CDR2 YFSETQ. The CDR3 totals 16 residues. Between the trimmed V and J ends, which lost 0 bases and 4 bases, there was a span of 16 bases.

The V call is TRBV10-3, the J call TRBJ2-7, with TRBD1 identical over 7 bases. After removal of 3 bases from V and 2 bases from J, the junction contained 1 base not matched to a gene. Germline CDR1 reads ENHRY; CDR2 reads SYGVKD. The CDR3 extends over 13 amino acids. CDR3 in amino acids: CAISEQGTYEQYF. The CDR3 DNA sequence: TGTGCCATCAGTGAACAGGGGACCTACGAGCAGTACTTC.

The chain recombines TRBV10-2 with TRBJ2-2, with D uncertain. The V end lost 6 bases, the J end lost 3 bases, and 8 bases lay between the germline ends. This CDR3 has 13 residues. CDR1 is WSHSY and CDR2 is SAAADI in the germline V gene. CDR3: CASSHDYTGELFF. CDR3 DNA sequence: TGCGCCAGCAGCCACGACTACACCGGGGAGCTGTTTTTT.

This clone has only one observation. V is TRBV30 and J is TRBJ2-7; D perhaps matches TRBD2 (5 bases). V shed 5 bases and J shed 2 bases, with 10 bases lying between them. CDR1 is GTSNPN and CDR2 is SVGIG in the germline V gene (reference sequence). The CDR3 is 12 amino acids. CDR3: CAWGSGTYEQYF. CDR3 DNA sequence: TGTGCCTGGGGGAGCGGAACCTACGAGCAGTACTTC.

J is TRBJ1-5 and V is TRBV7-9; D is uncertain. Trimming pared 3 bases from V and 4 bases from J, leaving 10 bases between. Germline lookup yields CDR1 SEHNR and CDR2 FQNEAQ (reference sequence). The CDR3 totals 14 residues. DNA for the CDR3: TGTGCCAGCAGCTTCGGAGGAAGGAATCAGCCCCAGCATTTT. The encoded protein is CASSFGGRNQPQHF.

This sequence joins TRBV5-1 and TRBJ2-1; TRBD1 matches at 9 bases. V lost 5 bases and J lost 6; bases outside the gene matches: 15. Per the germline V gene, CDR1 is SGHRS and CDR2 is YFSETQ. The CDR3 runs to 17 residues. CDR3 coding DNA: TGCGCCAGCAGTTCCGCCTACACAGGGGGCATAAGCAATGAGCAGTTCTTC. Its translation is CASSSAYTGGISNEQFF.

This CDR3 is CASSPQSTDTQYF. Here the CDR3 DNA reads TGTGCCAGCTCACCCCAGAGCACAGATACGCAGTATTTT. The chain has TRBV18 and TRBJ2-3; D not resolved. Germline CDR1 KGHSH, CDR2 LQKENI. The CDR3 runs to 13 residues. Deletions cut 3 bases from V and 0 bases from J, with 4 bases between.

The rearrangement uses TRBV30 and TRBJ1-5; the D gene is possibly TRBD1 (5 bases). This CDR3 comprises 14 residues. Germline V gene sequence: CDR1 GTSNPN, CDR2 SVGIG (reference sequence). V lost 1 base to trimming and J lost 4 bases, with 11 bases between them. CDR3 coding DNA: TGTGCCTGGAGTGGGGGGGACCCAAATCAGCCCCAGCATTTT. It is translated as CAWSGGDPNQPQHF.

The chain is built from TRBV9 and TRBJ2-5, with 8 bases that match TRBD2. CDR3 length equals 16 residues. V lost 2 bases, J lost 2 bases, and 8 bases stayed unmatched. The germline V gene encodes CDR1 SGDLS and CDR2 YYNGEE. As DNA, the CDR3 is TGTGCCAGCAGCGTGGCGGGGGGCCGGGGGCAAGAGACCCAGTACTTC. Residues: CASSVAGGRGQETQYF. Supplemented by reference TRBV9 and TRBJ2-5, the full variable domain reads DSGVTQTPKHLITATGQRVTLRCSPRSGDLSVYWYQQSLDQGLQFLIQYYNGEERAKGNILERFSAQQFPDLHSELNLSSLELGDSALYFCASSVAGGRGQETQYFGPGTRLLVL.

The V and J genes are TRBV7-9 and TRBJ1-1; the match to TRBD1 covers 8 bases. The V and J ends lost 4 bases and 5 bases, in that order; junction bases with no gene match: 9. CDR3 length equals 15 residues. Germline-derived CDR1 and CDR2 are SEHNR and FQNEAQ (reference sequence). The CDR3 is CASSSPGQGSTEAFF. As DNA, the CDR3 is TGTGCCAGCAGCTCCCCTGGACAGGGAAGTACTGAAGCTTTCTTT. Based on the CDR3 plus reference TRBV7-9 and TRBJ1-1, the full variable domain is DTGVSQNPRHKITKRGQNVTFRCDPISEHNRLYWYRQTLGQGPEFLTYFQNEAQLEKSRLLSDRFSAERPKGSFSTLEIQRTEQGDSAMYLCASSSPGQGSTEAFFGQGTRLTVV.

This clone was detected only a few times. This chain's CDR3 is CASSYSRVYRDAFF. The CDR3 DNA reads as TGTGCCAGCAGTTACTCGAGAGTCTACCGGGATGCTTTCTTT. V and J are TRBV6-2 or TRBV6-3 and TRBJ1-1, with D unclear. CDR1 MNHEY and CDR2 SVGEGT come from the germline V gene. The V end was cut by 0 bases, the J end by 11 bases, with 16 bases between. CDR3 length: 14 residues.

The chain has TRBV9 and TRBJ2-1, with TRBD2 matching 9 bases. The CDR3 loop spans 17 amino acids. Germline V lookup: CDR1 SGDLS, CDR2 YYNGEE. Trimming at V came to 0 bases and at J to 7 bases, leaving 11 bases not matched to a gene. The CDR3 DNA sequence: TGTGCCAGCAGCGTAGCTACTCGGGCGGGGGGGCAAAATGAGCAGTTCTTC. Its translation is CASSVATRAGGQNEQFF.

The chain joins TRBV2 to TRBJ2-5, with 7 bases matching TRBD1. The CDR3 contains 15 residues. Germline values: CDR1 SNHLY, CDR2 FYNNEI. V dropped 8 bases and J dropped 4; count of bases not matched to a gene: 13. The CDR3 nucleotides read TGTGCCAGCGGAGGACAGGCTACACAAGGAGAGACCCAGTACTTC. This gives the protein CASGGQATQGETQYF.

V is TRBV25-1 and J is TRBJ1-4; TRBD1 agrees at 9 bases. Germline CDR1 MGHDK, CDR2 SYGVNS. V lost 6 bases and J lost 8; bases outside the gene matches: 7. This CDR3 is built from 14 residues. The CDR3 loop is CASRQTGGREKLFF. CDR3 in DNA: TGTGCCAGCAGGCAGACAGGGGGGCGCGAAAAACTGTTTTTT.

The rearrangement uses TRBV5-1 and TRBJ2-1; 12 nucleotides match TRBD2. The germline gives CDR1 SGHRS, CDR2 YFSETQ. The trim removed 2 bases at V and 0 bases at J, leaving 3 bases unmatched. CDR3 length: 17 residues. CDR3 sequence (DNA): TGCGCCAGCAGCTTCGGACTAGCGGGGAGCTCCTACAATGAGCAGTTCTTC. Its translation is CASSFGLAGSSYNEQFF.